This T cell receptor beta chain was captured in a study of shared T cell receptors in the human thymus. This CDR3 spans 16 amino acids. Looked up from germline, CDR1 is MGHRA and CDR2 is YSYEKL. The junction had 9 bases not matched to a gene; V was cut back by 4 bases and J by 4 bases. This table comes from immunoSEQ multiplex PCR, and its TCRdb copy is limited to in-frame clones, with some not included. The sample consists of 640,000 or so clones, approximately 89% of them appearing once. The data were also submitted as part of a second study, on human thymus T cells.

The chain uses TRBV4-1 and TRBJ1-2, with TRBD1 matching over 10 bases. The sample taken for sequencing was thymocytes. This sequence originates from a boy under two years old with a congenital heart defect. The CDR3, as DNA: TGCGCCAGCAGCCGCATTAGGGACAGGGGAACCTATGGCTACACCTTC. It specifies CASSRIRDRGTYGYTF.